Shown below are 17 T cell receptor beta chains from a single sample sequenced in a study of T cell responses to AZD1222 COVID-19 vaccine. Some clones are missing from TCRdb's copy, which holds only in-frame ones; the method was immunoSEQ multiplex PCR. The sample has 100,000 or so clones, 85% to 90% seen once. Sequences were derived from peripheral blood, sampled on day 0 of AZD1222 vaccination. These receptors were obtained from an adult in good health.

The V gene is TRBV3-1 (or the pseudogene TRBV3-2), the J gene TRBJ1-2; D unclear. This CDR3 region has 15 residues. The germline V gene encodes CDR1 LGHDT and CDR2 YNNKEL (reference sequence). Trimming shortened V by 7 bases and J by 7 bases, and 22 bases separated the two germline ends. CDR3 coding DNA: TGTGCCAGCAACCTCCCGGCGGGTGGGTCCGTTGGCTACACCTTC. Translation gives CASNLPAGGSVGYTF.

J is TRBJ1-6 and V is TRBV3-1 (or the pseudogene TRBV3-2); D is perhaps TRBD1 (5 bases). The CDR3 totals 16 residues. Between the trimmed V and J ends, which lost 0 bases and 9 bases, there was a span of 15 bases. Looked up from germline, CDR1 is LGHDT and CDR2 is YNNKEL (reference sequence). Here the CDR3 DNA reads TGTGCCAGCAGCCAAGATGCGGTACCGGGGGGTTCACCCCTCCACTTT. It encodes CASSQDAVPGGSPLHF.

The CDR3 reads CASSIRSTAVSNQPQHF. In nucleotides, the CDR3 is TGTGCCAGTAGTATAAGGAGCACAGCGGTTAGCAATCAGCCCCAGCATTTT. J is TRBJ1-5 and V is TRBV19; D unresolved. The CDR3 covers 17 residues. Trimming cost V 2 bases and J 0 bases, with 14 bases left between them. Per germline, CDR1 LNHDA and CDR2 SQIVND (reference sequence).

J is TRBJ2-7 and V is TRBV5-1; perhaps TRBD2 as D (5 bases). Trimming removed 2 bases from V and 6 bases from J, with 15 bases in between. Germline V gene sequence: CDR1 SGHRS, CDR2 YFSETQ. The CDR3 runs to 14 residues. DNA of the CDR3: TGCGCCAGCAGCTTACAGTCGGGGTCTCTCGAGCAGTACTTC. Its protein is CASSLQSGSLEQYF. The whole variable domain, remainder taken from reference TRBV5-1 and TRBJ2-7, is KAGVTQTPRYLIKTRGQQVTLSCSPISGHRSVSWYQQTPGQGLQFLFEYFSETQRNKGNFPGRFSGRQFSNSRSEMNVSTLELGDSALYLCASSLQSGSLEQYFGPGTRLTVT.

The J gene is TRBJ1-1, the V gene TRBV5-1; the D gene is possibly TRBD1 (5 bases). Germline V lookup: CDR1 SGHRS, CDR2 YFSETQ. Trimming pared 4 bases from V and 0 bases from J, leaving 7 bases between. The CDR3 extends over 13 amino acids. Here the CDR3 DNA reads TGCGCCAGCAGCACGACAGTGAACACTGAAGCTTTCTTT. It specifies CASSTTVNTEAFF.

The rearrangement links TRBV7-9 to TRBJ2-7, with D possibly matching TRBD2 (5 bases). This CDR3 spans 11 amino acids. Germline V CDR1 and CDR2: SEHNR, FQNEAQ (reference sequence). Trimming removed 9 bases from V and 4 bases from J, with 10 bases in between. The CDR3 loop reads CASGLPYEQYF. The CDR3 DNA sequence: TGTGCCAGTGGACTCCCTTACGAGCAGTACTTC.

V gene TRBV7-8 combines with J gene TRBJ1-2; D perhaps matches TRBD1 (6 bases). The CDR3 has 12 amino acids. Germline CDR1 reads SGHVS; CDR2 reads FQNEAQ. V dropped 5 bases and J dropped 8 bases, with 12 bases sitting between them. The CDR3 reads CASSVQGTGYTF. The CDR3 bases are TGTGCCAGCAGCGTACAGGGTACGGGCTACACCTTC.

CDR3 DNA: TGTGCCAGCAGTTACTCGAAACAGGGTGATGGCTACACCTTC. Encoded protein: CASSYSKQGDGYTF. The gene calls are TRBV6-5 and TRBJ1-2, with a tentative D call TRBD1 (6 bases). The V gene lost 0 bases and the J gene lost 6 bases, with 11 bases spanning the gap. The germline CDR1 and CDR2 sequences are MNHEY and SVGAGI. The CDR3 has 14 residues.

The rearrangement links TRBV5-4 to TRBJ2-3; the D gene could be TRBD1 or TRBD2 (6 bases each). Trimming removed 5 bases at V and 6 bases at J, with 22 bases between. The CDR3 covers 16 residues. Per germline, CDR1 SGHNT and CDR2 YYREEE (reference sequence). DNA for the CDR3: TGTGCCAGCAGTATTTTTTTGACGGGGGCTGGGGATACGCAGTATTTT. It yields the protein CASSIFLTGAGDTQYF.

The chain recombines TRBV30 with TRBJ1-1, with 10 bases identical to TRBD1. Germline lookup yields CDR1 GTSNPN and CDR2 SVGIG (reference sequence). Trimming at V came to 4 bases and at J to 9 bases, leaving 11 bases not matched to a gene. This CDR3 contains 14 residues. Here the CDR3 DNA reads TGTGCCTGGACCCGCGCCGGGACAGGGGTTAAAGCTTTCTTT. This gives the protein CAWTRAGTGVKAFF.

The gene calls are TRBV6-5 and TRBJ1-5, with TRBD1 as a possible D gene (6 bases). This CDR3 comprises 14 residues. Germline loops: CDR1 MNHEY, CDR2 SVGAGI. Between the trimmed V and J ends, which lost 2 bases and 7 bases, there was a span of 12 bases. In nucleotides, the CDR3 is TGTGCCAGCAGTTACGCGACAGGCCCCCAGCCCCAGCATTTT. Protein sequence: CASSYATGPQPQHF.

This clone appeared a single time. This chain links TRBV7-2 with TRBJ2-6, with unresolved D. The V and J ends lost 5 bases and 0 bases respectively, with 17 bases between them. This CDR3 is 18 amino acids long. Germline-derived CDR1 and CDR2 are SGHTA and FQGNSA. Here the CDR3 reads CASSRNRAGVSGANVLTF. For the CDR3, the DNA is TGTGCCAGCAGCAGGAATCGGGCAGGTGTCTCTGGGGCCAACGTCCTGACTTTC.

The chain links TRBV9 to TRBJ1-2; D gene ambiguous. The germline V gene encodes CDR1 SGDLS and CDR2 YYNGEE. The V gene lost 5 bases and the J gene lost 7 bases, with 12 bases spanning the gap. This CDR3 region has 12 residues. DNA of the CDR3: TGTGCCAGCAGTGAACCCCCGCCTGGCTACACCTTC. This translates into CASSEPPPGYTF.

The gene calls are TRBV5-4 and TRBJ2-5; 7 nucleotides line up with TRBD1. The CDR3 spans 15 residues. Germline V gene sequence: CDR1 SGHNT, CDR2 YYREEE (reference sequence). The V segment lost 4 bases and the J segment 3 bases; nucleotides outside the gene matches: 9. The CDR3: CASSPDTGAEETQYF. CDR3 coding DNA: TGTGCCAGCAGCCCAGATACAGGGGCCGAAGAGACCCAGTACTTC.

This chain joins TRBV9 and TRBJ2-5, with D perhaps matching TRBD2 (6 bases). Trimming left V 3 bases short and J 4 bases short, with 13 bases between. The CDR3 extends over 14 amino acids. Germline V CDR1 and CDR2: SGDLS, YYNGEE. CDR3 coding DNA: TGTGCCAGCAGCGCCACCACTAGCTCAGAGACCCAGTACTTC. Its translation is CASSATTSSETQYF. The whole variable domain, filled in from reference TRBV9 and TRBJ2-5, reads DSGVTQTPKHLITATGQRVTLRCSPRSGDLSVYWYQQSLDQGLQFLIQYYNGEERAKGNILERFSAQQFPDLHSELNLSSLELGDSALYFCASSATTSSETQYFGPGTRLLVL.

This clone was seen only a few times. This chain links TRBV27 with TRBJ1-3; D remains unclear. Trimming left V 2 bases short and J 0 bases short, with 5 bases between. This CDR3 comprises 14 residues. Germline V gene sequence: CDR1 MNHEY, CDR2 SMNVEV (reference sequence). This CDR3 is CASSLGVSGNTIYF. The CDR3 nucleotides read TGTGCCAGCAGTTTAGGGGTCTCTGGAAACACCATATATTTT.

This chain links TRBV5-6 with TRBJ2-1, with D perhaps TRBD2 (6 bases). Germline V CDR1 and CDR2: SGHDT, YYEEEE. This CDR3 is 15 amino acids long. With 4 bases removed from V and 5 bases from J, the gap between germline ends came to 16 bases. The CDR3 loop is CASSRAGWADNEQFF. DNA for the CDR3: TGTGCCAGCAGCCGAGCGGGTTGGGCGGACAATGAGCAGTTCTTC.